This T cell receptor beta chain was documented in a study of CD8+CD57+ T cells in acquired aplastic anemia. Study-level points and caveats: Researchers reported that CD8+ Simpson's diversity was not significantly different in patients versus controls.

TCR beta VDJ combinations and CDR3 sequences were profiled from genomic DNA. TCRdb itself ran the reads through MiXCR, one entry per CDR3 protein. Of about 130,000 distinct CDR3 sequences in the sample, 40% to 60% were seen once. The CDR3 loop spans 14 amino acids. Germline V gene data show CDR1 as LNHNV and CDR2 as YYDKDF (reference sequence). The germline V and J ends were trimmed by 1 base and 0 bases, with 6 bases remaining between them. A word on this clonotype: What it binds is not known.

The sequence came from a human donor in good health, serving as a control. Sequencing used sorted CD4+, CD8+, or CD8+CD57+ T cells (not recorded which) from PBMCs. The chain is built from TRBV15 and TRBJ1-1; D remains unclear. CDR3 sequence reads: CATSRGGLNTEAFF. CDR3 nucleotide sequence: TGTGCCACCAGCAGAGGCGGCCTGAACACTGAAGCTTTCTTT.